Below, 29 T cell receptor beta chains from the same sample are listed, as sequenced in a study of low-dose radiotherapy and immunotherapy resistance in tumors. As to time point: before trial treatment. With TRAV- and TRBV-specific primers, first-strand cDNA was made, covering the alpha and beta chains. TCR amplification ran 15 to 25 PCR cycles using constant-region and V-primer adapter primers. Using its own MiXCR run on the reads, TCRdb lists one record per CDR3 protein. The repertoire holds over 70,000 distinct CDR3 sequences, with roughly 31% as singletons. The material was PBMCs, obtained before treatment. These receptors originate from a female donor with ovarian cancer.

This clonotype was recorded at least ten times. The chain couples TRBV4-1 to TRBJ1-2, with a possible D match to TRBD1 (5 bases). The V gene's germline CDR1 is MGHRA and CDR2 YSYEKL. There are 14 residues in the CDR3. V lost 1 base and J 2 bases, leaving 8 bases between the germline ends. The CDR3 bases are TGCGCCAGCAGCCAAGTAGCAGGGAACTATGGCTACACCTTC. Residues: CASSQVAGNYGYTF.

The chain joins TRBV2 to TRBJ2-5; no definite D call. V lost 5 bases, J lost 4 bases, and 20 bases lay in between. The CDR3 runs 16 residues. Germline loops: CDR1 SNHLY, CDR2 FYNNEI. CDR3 nucleotide sequence: TGTGCCAGCAGTATCTCTCATGGTAGCCCCACAGAGACCCAGTACTTC. Amino acid sequence: CASSISHGSPTETQYF.

This clonotype was counted only a few times. The rearrangement uses TRBV7-2 and TRBJ2-1; D is ambiguous. The CDR3 loop spans 14 amino acids. The V end lost 5 bases, the J end lost 4 bases, and 12 bases lay between the germline ends. Germline-derived CDR1 and CDR2 are SGHTA and FQGNSA. CDR3 loop: CASSHPPAYNEQFF. The CDR3 DNA reads TGTGCCAGCAGCCATCCTCCAGCGTACAATGAGCAGTTCTTC. Drawing the rest from reference TRBV7-2 and TRBJ2-1, the complete variable domain is GAGVSQSPSNKVTEKGKDVELRCDPISGHTALYWYRQSLGQGLEFLIYFQGNSAPDKSGLPSDRFSAERTGGSVSTLTIQRTQQEDSAVYLCASSHPPAYNEQFFGPGTRLTVL.

This clonotype was found a few times. The chain's CDR3 is CASSPDRRGSTNEKLFF. CDR3 in DNA: TGCGCCAGCAGCCCGGACCGACGAGGGTCAACTAATGAAAAACTGTTTTTT. The V gene is TRBV5-1, the J gene TRBJ1-4, with D unclear. CDR1 is SGHRS, CDR2 YFSETQ, per germline. The CDR3 has 17 residues. Between the trimmed V and J ends, which lost 4 bases and 0 bases, there was a span of 16 bases.

The CDR3 bases are TGTGCCAGCAGCCGCGGTCAGGGTTATCAGCCCCAGCATTTT. This translates into CASSRGQGYQPQHF. The chain couples TRBV6-1 to TRBJ1-5, with a weak D call TRBD1 (5 bases). This CDR3 contains 14 residues. The germline V gene has CDR1 MNHNS and CDR2 SASEGT. V was cut by 6 bases and J by 5 bases, with 14 bases left in between.

On this clonotype: The junction does not match germline at one end; this may be a read error. The gene calls are TRBV28 and TRBJ2-1, with TRBD2 identical over 7 bases. The CDR3 has 18 residues. CDR1 is MDHEN, CDR2 SYDVKM, per germline. The CDR3 loop is CGSSRLTGRGSNNNEQFF. In nucleotides, the CDR3 is TGTGGCAGCAGTCGCCTCACGGGGCGGGGGAGCAACAACAATGAGCAGTTCTTC.

Remarks on this clonotype: The likely explanation is a read error, given a far larger clone one base away. The V gene is TRBV3-1, the J gene TRBJ1-5; TRBD1 matches at 8 bases. The junction had 3 bases not matched to a gene; V was cut back by 6 bases and J by 2 bases. This CDR3 comprises 14 residues. From germline, CDR1 is LGHDT and CDR2 YNNKEL (reference sequence). The CDR3 sequence: CASRQTGGNQPQHF. As DNA, the CDR3 is TGTGCCAGCAGGCAGACAGGGGGCAATCAGCCCCAGCATTTT. The entire variable domain, with the rest obtained from reference TRBV3-1 and TRBJ1-5, is as follows: DTAVSQTPKYLVTQMGNDKSIKCEQNLGHDTMYWYKQDSKKFLKIMFSYNNKELIINETVPNRFSPKSPDKAHLNLHINSLELGDSAVYFCASRQTGGNQPQHFGDGTRLSIL.

Worth noting for this clonotype: The junction departs from the called germline gene at one end, perhaps through a read error. V gene TRBV9 combines with J gene TRBJ2-3; 11 nucleotides line up with TRBD2. Germline CDR1 and CDR2: SGDLS and YYNGEE. The CDR3 runs 10 residues. The DNA of the CDR3 is TGTGCCAGTCCACTAGCGGGGGTGCATTTT. Its translation: CASPLAGVHF.

This clonotype showed up many times. The chain is built from TRBV9 and TRBJ2-7; 10 bases align to TRBD2. Unmatched junction bases numbered 6, after V lost 2 bases and J lost 4 bases. The germline V gene has CDR1 SGDLS and CDR2 YYNGEE. This CDR3 comprises 15 residues. Here the CDR3 DNA reads TGTGCCAGCAGCGTCACCATTAGCGGGGGGTACGAGCAGTACTTC. Its translation: CASSVTISGGYEQYF.

This clonotype appeared a few times. This chain joins TRBV5-1 and TRBJ2-7; D is undetermined. Germline V gene data show CDR1 as SGHRS and CDR2 as YFSETQ. V was trimmed by 0 bases and J by 2 bases, leaving 12 bases between them. CDR3 length: 15 residues. Here the CDR3 DNA reads TGCGCCAGCAGCTTGGGGGGTATAGGAACCTACGAGCAGTACTTC. It codes for CASSLGGIGTYEQYF. Based on the CDR3 plus reference TRBV5-1 and TRBJ2-7, the full variable domain is KAGVTQTPRYLIKTRGQQVTLSCSPISGHRSVSWYQQTPGQGLQFLFEYFSETQRNKGNFPGRFSGRQFSNSRSEMNVSTLELGDSALYLCASSLGGIGTYEQYFGPGTRLTVT.

A note on this clonotype: It is likely a read error: a sequence one base away is far more abundant. The chain has TRBV12-3 or TRBV12-4 and TRBJ2-7; possibly TRBD1 for D (6 bases). The ends were cut back, 7 bases at V and 9 bases at J, with 16 bases in the middle. CDR3 size: 12 residues. The CDR3, as DNA: TGTGCCAGCACCGAAAACAGGGTCGTGCAGTACTTC. Residues: CASTENRVVQYF.

This clonotype has ten or more counts. The chain couples TRBV4-1 to TRBJ1-6; D not certain. Germline lookup yields CDR1 MGHRA and CDR2 YSYEKL. The CDR3 runs 14 residues. The V gene lost 8 bases and the J gene lost 7 bases, with 15 bases spanning the gap. The CDR3 reads CASSRRSGNSPLHF. DNA of the CDR3: TGCGCCAGCTCCAGAAGGAGCGGGAATTCACCCCTCCACTTT.

Only a few counts were recorded for this clonotype. This rearrangement joins TRBV20-1 to TRBJ2-7; 11 bases are shared with TRBD2. Germline CDR1 and CDR2: DFQATT and SNEGSKA (reference sequence). J gave up 2 bases and V 2 bases, and 8 bases lay outside the gene matches. The CDR3 covers 16 residues. The CDR3 region has the DNA TGCAGTGCTAGACTAGCGGGGGGTCGGACTACCTACGAGCAGTACTTC. It specifies CSARLAGGRTTYEQYF.

This chain joins TRBV5-1 and TRBJ2-5, with D possibly matching TRBD2 (6 bases). The germline CDR1 and CDR2 sequences are SGHRS and YFSETQ. The CDR3 loop spans 17 amino acids. V was shortened by 0 bases and J by 7 bases, with 22 bases between the two germline ends. For the CDR3, the DNA is TGCGCCAGCAGCTTGGTTAGTAGCGGACCTCCCGGCGGGACCCAGTACTTC. Its translation: CASSLVSSGPPGGTQYF.

This clonotype was detected ten times or more. A far bigger clonotype differs at one base, so this is likely a read error. This chain joins TRBV9 and TRBJ2-7; 11 nucleotides agree with TRBD2. Germline CDR1 reads SGDLS; CDR2 reads YYNGEE. The CDR3 is 14 amino acids. V gave up 3 bases and J gave up 7 bases; unmatched junction bases: 6. The CDR3 region is CASSATSGANEQYF. CDR3 bases: TGTGCCAGCAGCGCGACTAGCGGGGCCAATGAGCAGTACTTC. Drawing the rest from reference TRBV9 and TRBJ2-7, the complete variable domain is DSGVTQTPKHLITATGQRVTLRCSPRSGDLSVYWYQQSLDQGLQFLIQYYNGEERAKGNILERFSAQQFPDLHSELNLSSLELGDSALYFCASSATSGANEQYFGPGTRLTVT.

This clonotype was seen just once. The rearrangement links TRBV5-1 to TRBJ2-1; perhaps TRBD2 as D (6 bases). Germline V gene lookup returns CDR1 SGHRS and CDR2 YFSETQ. The V and J ends lost 0 bases and 7 bases respectively, with 14 bases between them. This CDR3 has 15 residues. The CDR3 here is CASSLAVGTQNEQFF. CDR3 nucleotides: TGCGCCAGCAGCTTGGCCGTAGGGACTCAAAATGAGCAGTTCTTC. Combining the CDR3 with reference TRBV5-1 and TRBJ2-1 gives the whole variable domain KAGVTQTPRYLIKTRGQQVTLSCSPISGHRSVSWYQQTPGQGLQFLFEYFSETQRNKGNFPGRFSGRQFSNSRSEMNVSTLELGDSALYLCASSLAVGTQNEQFFGPGTRLTVL.

The table lists this clonotype with many counts. CDR3 bases: TGCAGCGTCCACCGTTCTTCGAGGAGTGGGGCTTTCTTT. Amino acids: CSVHRSSRSGAFF. The chain carries TRBV29-1 and TRBJ1-1; D call uncertain. CDR3 size: 13 residues. CDR1 is SQVTM, CDR2 ANQGSEA, per germline. V was clipped by 6 bases and J by 11 bases, with 22 bases between them.

This clonotype was counted ten times or more. The chain links TRBV4-3 to TRBJ2-6; unclear D gene. The ends were cut back, 1 base at V and 0 bases at J, with 16 bases in the middle. Germline V gives CDR1 LGHNA, CDR2 YSLEER. The CDR3 loop spans 19 amino acids. CDR3 in amino acids: CASSQVGSFYFSGANVLTF. CDR3 nucleotides: TGCGCCAGCAGCCAAGTCGGTAGTTTTTACTTCTCTGGGGCCAACGTCCTGACTTTC.

The rearrangement uses TRBV29-1 and TRBJ1-2; 7 positions agree with TRBD1. CDR3 length equals 11 residues. Germline V gene lookup returns CDR1 SQVTM and CDR2 ANQGSEA. The CDR3 spells CCGQAAYGYTF. For the CDR3, the DNA is TGCTGTGGACAGGCGGCATATGGCTACACCTTC.

This clonotype has just a few counts. The chain combines TRBV2 with TRBJ2-2; D not certain. CDR1 is SNHLY, CDR2 FYNNEI, per germline. CDR3 length equals 13 residues. V shed 6 bases and J shed 6 bases, with 11 bases lying between them. The CDR3 DNA sequence: TGTGCCAGCAGCGTGACCTCTGCCGGGGAGCTGTTTTTT. It codes for CASSVTSAGELFF.

The table lists this clonotype with many counts. J is TRBJ2-5 and V is TRBV28; perhaps D is TRBD1 or TRBD2 (5 bases each). Germline V gene lookup returns CDR1 MDHEN and CDR2 SYDVKM. There are 13 residues in the CDR3. V lost 7 bases, J lost 2 bases, and 11 bases lay in between. The CDR3 DNA reads TGTGCCAGCACCCGTTGGGGGCAAGAGACCCAGTACTTC. This sequence encodes CASTRWGQETQYF.

With respect to this clonotype: The likely explanation is a read error, given a far larger clone one base away. V usage is TRBV11-2 and J usage is TRBJ2-1, with 10 bases lining up with TRBD2. The J segment lost 10 bases and the V segment lost 1 base, leaving 10 bases of the junction unmatched. In germline, CDR1 is SGHAT, CDR2 FQNNGV. The CDR3 has 16 residues. The CDR3 region is CASSLASSGGAYEQFF. CDR3 coding DNA: TGTGCCAGCAGCTTAGCCTCTAGCGGGGGAGCCTACGAGCAGTTCTTC. The variable domain in full, with the rest retrieved from reference TRBV11-2 and TRBJ2-1, is EAGVAQSPRYKIIEKRQSVAFWCNPISGHATLYWYQQILGQGPKLLIQFQNNGVVDDSQLPKDRFSAERLKGVDSTLKIQPAKLEDSAVYLCASSLASSGGAYEQFFGPGTRLTVL.

This chain uses TRBV28 with TRBJ2-2, with 7 bases identical to TRBD2. Germline V gene data show CDR1 as MDHEN and CDR2 as SYDVKM. The ends lost 7 bases at V and 0 bases at J; junction bases unmatched: 5. There are 15 residues in the CDR3. In DNA, the CDR3 is TGTGCCAGCAACCGAGCGGGGACGAACACCGGGGAGCTGTTTTTT. As protein: CASNRAGTNTGELFF. The full variable domain, with the rest looked up from reference TRBV28 and TRBJ2-2, is DVKVTQSSRYLVKRTGEKVFLECVQDMDHENMFWYRQDPGLGLRLIYFSYDVKMKEKGDIPEGYSVSREKKERFSLILESASTNQTSMYLCASNRAGTNTGELFFGEGSRLTVL.

At least ten counts were recorded for this clonotype. The DNA for the CDR3 is TGTGCCAGCAGTGCTACCGGGACAGGGGGAGTCGAGCAGTACTTC. It codes for CASSATGTGGVEQYF. The chain couples TRBV28 to TRBJ2-7, with 11 bases that match TRBD1. CDR1 and CDR2 (germline): MDHEN, SYDVKM. The V and J ends lost 5 bases and 6 bases, in that order; junction bases with no gene match: 9. The CDR3 has 15 amino acids. The full variable domain, completed using reference TRBV28 and TRBJ2-7, is DVKVTQSSRYLVKRTGEKVFLECVQDMDHENMFWYRQDPGLGLRLIYFSYDVKMKEKGDIPEGYSVSREKKERFSLILESASTNQTSMYLCASSATGTGGVEQYFGPGTRLTVT.

The chain is built from TRBV2 and TRBJ2-1; perhaps TRBD1 as D (5 bases). The germline CDR1 and CDR2 sequences are SNHLY and FYNNEI. Trimming stripped 8 bases from V and 9 bases from J, with 5 bases between. The CDR3 extends over 9 amino acids. CDR3 residues: CASGAEQFF. CDR3 DNA sequence: TGTGCCAGCGGGGCTGAGCAGTTCTTC.

This clonotype was counted many times. The chain joins TRBV4-1 to TRBJ2-1; TRBD2 matches 9 bases. Germline values: CDR1 MGHRA, CDR2 YSYEKL. The CDR3 contains 16 residues. The V and J ends lost 1 base and 5 bases, in that order; junction bases with no gene match: 6. DNA for the CDR3: TGCGCCAGCAGCCAAGCCATTAGCGGGGGCCACAATGAGCAGTTCTTC. Amino acid sequence: CASSQAISGGHNEQFF.

The chain is built from TRBV5-1 and TRBJ2-1; the match to TRBD2 covers 11 bases. This CDR3 region has 16 residues. The V gene end was trimmed by 5 bases and the J gene end by 1 base; junction bases not matched to a gene: 5. Germline loops: CDR1 SGHRS, CDR2 YFSETQ. The CDR3 loop reads CASSEASGGSYNEQFF. DNA for the CDR3: TGCGCCAGCAGTGAGGCTAGCGGGGGGTCCTACAATGAGCAGTTCTTC. The full variable domain, its missing parts supplied by reference TRBV5-1 and TRBJ2-1, is KAGVTQTPRYLIKTRGQQVTLSCSPISGHRSVSWYQQTPGQGLQFLFEYFSETQRNKGNFPGRFSGRQFSNSRSEMNVSTLELGDSALYLCASSEASGGSYNEQFFGPGTRLTVL.

This clonotype occurred a few times. The chain joins TRBV30 to TRBJ1-2; no clear D gene. Trimming removed 0 bases from V and 0 bases from J, with 5 bases in between. The CDR3 has 13 residues. Germline V gene lookup returns CDR1 GTSNPN and CDR2 SVGIG (reference sequence). In DNA form, the CDR3 reads TGTGCCTGGAGTGTCGGGGCTAACTATGGCTACACCTTC. It encodes CAWSVGANYGYTF.

This clonotype was observed at least ten times. The gene calls are TRBV4-3 and TRBJ2-7, with D tentatively TRBD2 (5 bases). The V gene lost 2 bases and the J gene lost 0 bases, with 8 bases spanning the gap. Per the germline V gene, CDR1 is LGHNA and CDR2 is YSLEER. The CDR3 extends over 14 amino acids. CDR3: CASSQQRISYEQYF. In DNA form, the CDR3 reads TGCGCCAGCAGCCAACAGCGGATCTCCTACGAGCAGTACTTC.